Listed here is a single T cell receptor (beta chain). There is no known antigen for this receptor. No qualities accompany the bases; no much larger clone lies one base away. Taken from the germline V gene (reference sequence), the CDR1 and CDR2 loops are MNHNY and SVGAGI. The CDR3, from cysteine to phenylalanine, totals 14 residues. Only the CDR3 part of the read is kept: 42 bases, read in frame from the first base. Trimming takes 6 bases from V and 0 bases from J, and the germline ends sit 11 bases apart. The time point label of this sample denotes: cells obtained before transplantation from donor or recipient. CD3+CD4+ and CD3+CD8+ populations were FACS-sorted from unstimulated pre-transplant donor and recipient cells taken from spleen or lymph nodes. Library construction relied on the immunoSEQ multiplex PCR assay. In most patients, genomic DNA was isolated using the Qiagen DNeasy Blood and Tissue Kit and sent frozen to Adaptive Biotechnologies for TCR sequencing. For most patients, genomic DNA was subjected to high-throughput TCR-beta CDR3 sequencing by Adaptive Biotechnologies. Per the authors' processing: Adaptive's ImmunoSEQ software was the source of the TCR sequencing data for 15 to 20 patients, while a few other patients were processed with MiXCR and VDJtools. To correct CD4 versus CD8 sorting errors, sequences present in both subsets at a frequency ratio below 5:1 were removed. Because the origin of CDR3 nucleotide sequences shared between donor and recipient could not be assigned, those sequences were removed. To be classed as alloreactive, a clone needed at least 2-fold expansion over unstimulated cells and a minimum CFSE-low frequency of 0.002% (template counts) or 0.001% (read counts). Mappable clones were those detected in sequenced pre-transplant spleen, lymph node, or MLR CFSE-low populations of the donor or recipient. The cumulative frequency of alloreactive clones was calculated as a percentage of all sequences, weighted by copy number. TCRdb limited this immuneACCESS table to in-frame rearrangements with V and J called. A share of clones is missing; checked studies link under half to unresolved V genes, and the rest is unexplained. V, J and clone size were drawn from that table, and D and trimming were deduced from the DNA. Here the sample has about 120,000 clones; about 95% occur a single time. The ten most abundant clones make up around 3% of the sample.

These data belong to a study of graft-versus-host responses after intestinal transplantation (dated by TCRdb to the early 2020s). For the study in its entirety: The transplants that recipients got were multivisceral, liver-intestinal, or isolated intestinal. Of the 20 to 30 intestinal transplant recipients enrolled in the cohort, one of whom was a retransplant, a few patients without pretransplant specimens were excluded. Rather than going through the commercial service, samples from three later patients were sequenced in-house on an Illumina MiSeq and processed with MiXCR. Anti-thymocyte globulin induction was given to all recipients, followed by maintenance tacrolimus and steroids for approximately three years. Bulk TCR-beta CDR3 sequencing was used to track graft-versus-host and host-versus-graft alloreactive T cell clones in the graft, circulation and bone marrow after intestinal transplantation. Alloreactive clones were identified by sequencing pre-transplant mixed lymphocyte reaction products and comparing them with unstimulated pre-transplant donor and recipient T cells. Donor T cell macrochimerism was defined as a peak of at least 4% donor T cells among recipient peripheral blood mononuclear cells.

The research as a whole found: GvH clones were detected in recipient bone marrow, and some of these GvH clones were observed earlier in ileal mucosa or blood, consistent with an intestinal mucosal origin. Early after transplant, peak levels of circulating GvH clones were associated with declines in HvG clones. The conclusions were limited by the relatively low number and heterogeneity of the intestinal transplant patients. In patients with donor T cell macrochimerism, the allografts had high GvH to HvG T cell clonal ratios.

This clonotype was sampled from a human donor who received an intestinal transplant. The sequencing used unstimulated CD8+ T cells sorted from spleen or lymph node cells, collected before intestinal transplant. The rearrangement combines TRBV6-6 with TRBJ1-1, and perhaps TRBD1 as D gene, on 6 matching bases. The nucleotide sequence reads TGTGCCAGCAGAGGGGGGGTGATGAACACTGAAGCTTTCTTT. Its translation is CASRGGVMNTEAFF.